The present TCR beta chain was sequenced within a study of technical replicates of blood from a few donors (dated by TCRdb to the late 2010s). Comment on this clone: The antigen it binds to is not known. No clone much larger than this one lies a single base away; base qualities are absent.

Library preparation was by the immunoSEQ multiplex PCR assay. Sourced from immuneACCESS, this table was stored by TCRdb with only in-frame sequences that have V and J called. A share of the clones is absent; for the studies checked, an unresolved V gene accounts for under half, and the remainder has no known explanation. This sample gives roughly 80,000 clones in total; roughly 94% of them show up just once. The top ten clones comprise 0.38% of the sample. The germline V gene (reference sequence) yields GTSNPN for CDR1 and SVGIG for CDR2. From cysteine to phenylalanine, the CDR3 is 15 amino acids long. Solely the CDR3 DNA is kept, with 45 bases framed from the first base. The germline V end is reduced by 1 base and the J end by 4 bases; junction bases left unmatched: 5.

The chain joins TRBV30 to TRBJ1-5; 9 junctional bases match TRBD1. This sequence was found in a human donor in good health. The specimen sequenced was T cells isolated from PBMCs. CDR3 loop: CAWSATGQGNQPQHF. At the DNA level, the sequence is TGTGCCTGGAGTGCCACGGGACAGGGAAATCAGCCCCAGCATTTT.